Presented here are 14 T cell receptor beta chains from one specimen sequenced in a study of Ad26.COV2.S vaccination and SARS-CoV-2 variants. The repertoire was sequenced with immunoSEQ multiplex PCR; TCRdb's copy has only in-frame clones and lacks some. Of hundreds of thousands of clones in the sample, around 87% were seen once. The treatment denotes: approximately 18 received Ad26.COV2.S at low or high dose, single or two shots; about 5 received placebo; per-sample allocation not given. The study sampled participants on day 63 after the first vaccine or placebo injection. The sample in question was peripheral blood, obtained in a trial of Ad26.COV2.S vaccine versus placebo. These receptors were obtained from a person between 18 and 65 years old who received the Ad26.COV2.S COVID-19 vaccine or a placebo.

The chain has TRBV11-2 and TRBJ2-3, with 14 positions matching TRBD2. Losses at the gene ends were 5 bases for V and 3 bases for J; bases not matched to a gene: 4. The CDR3 runs to 16 residues. The germline V gene has CDR1 SGHAT and CDR2 FQNNGV. The CDR3, as DNA: TGTGCCAGCAGCATCGGACTAGCGGGGGGAACAGATACGCAGTATTTT. Protein sequence: CASSIGLAGGTDTQYF.

The genes are TRBV4-1 and TRBJ1-4; no clear D. The germline V gene encodes CDR1 MGHRA and CDR2 YSYEKL. The CDR3 consists of 14 residues. V gave up 1 base and J gave up 7 bases, with 10 bases separating them. CDR3 residues: CASSQVSGAEKLFF. The DNA for the CDR3 is TGCGCCAGCAGCCAAGTCTCGGGAGCTGAAAAACTGTTTTTT.

The chain carries TRBV7-2 and TRBJ2-3, with D unresolved. Trimming shortened V by 5 bases and J by 4 bases, and 16 bases separated the two germline ends. CDR3 length: 15 amino acids. Germline V gene lookup returns CDR1 SGHTA and CDR2 FQGNSA. This chain's CDR3 is CASSSEARFSDTQYF. Here the CDR3 DNA reads TGTGCCAGCAGCAGTGAGGCTAGGTTTTCAGATACGCAGTATTTT. The full variable domain, rest sourced from reference TRBV7-2 and TRBJ2-3, is GAGVSQSPSNKVTEKGKDVELRCDPISGHTALYWYRQSLGQGLEFLIYFQGNSAPDKSGLPSDRFSAERTGGSVSTLTIQRTQQEDSAVYLCASSSEARFSDTQYFGPGTRLTVL.

The chain is built from TRBV21-1 and TRBJ2-3; TRBD2, the D gene given by the table, was not confirmed from the DNA. TRBV21-1 counts as a pseudogene. This CDR3 is 16 amino acids long. In nucleotides, the CDR3 is TGTGCCAGCACCCTAGCGGGGGGGCGCTCCACAGATACGCAGTATTTT. Protein sequence: CASTLAGGRSTDTQYF.

This chain connects TRBV25-1 to TRBJ2-3; D remains unclear. The V gene lost 2 bases and the J gene lost 2 bases, with 14 bases spanning the gap. CDR3 size: 16 residues. Looked up from germline, CDR1 is MGHDK and CDR2 is SYGVNS. The CDR3 DNA follows: TGTGCCAGCAGTGAAGTCGGCAGGTTCACCACAGATACGCAGTATTTT. Amino acid sequence: CASSEVGRFTTDTQYF.

The CDR3 is CASSPAYGYTF. The CDR3 nucleotides are TGTGCCAGCTCACCAGCGTATGGCTACACCTTC. The chain joins TRBV18 to TRBJ1-2, with unresolved D. Trimming removed 2 bases at V and 5 bases at J, with 3 bases between. Germline V gene lookup returns CDR1 KGHSH and CDR2 LQKENI. This CDR3 is built from 11 residues.

This clone has ten or more counts. The V call is TRBV12-3 or TRBV12-4, the J call TRBJ1-2; weak D call: TRBD1 (5 bases). Trimming left V 4 bases short and J 8 bases short, with 14 bases between. This CDR3 has 13 amino acids. CDR3 sequence: CASSSGRVGGYTF. CDR3 nucleotides: TGTGCCAGCAGTTCGGGCAGGGTAGGAGGCTACACCTTC.

The chain employs TRBV7-9 and TRBJ1-2; no clear D gene. The V end lost 3 bases, the J end lost 1 base, and 9 bases lay between the germline ends. The CDR3 is made up of 14 amino acids. Germline V gene data show CDR1 as SEHNR and CDR2 as FQNEAQ (reference sequence). The CDR3 protein is CASSFISSNYGYTF. CDR3 nucleotide sequence: TGTGCCAGCAGCTTCATATCAAGTAACTATGGCTACACCTTC.

This chain joins TRBV4-2 and TRBJ1-1; D remains unclear. The CDR3 contains 14 residues. Germline values: CDR1 LGHNA, CDR2 YNFKEQ. V was shortened by 3 bases and J by 8 bases, with 16 bases between the two germline ends. Here the CDR3 reads CASSHVGERKEAFF. In DNA form, the CDR3 reads TGTGCCAGCAGCCATGTGGGCGAAAGAAAGGAAGCTTTCTTT.

In its sample, this clone was seen a few times. The genes are TRBV2 and TRBJ1-5; possible D gene TRBD1, 5 bases. CDR3 length equals 15 residues. Trimming shortened V by 0 bases and J by 4 bases, and 10 bases separated the two germline ends. Germline V gene data show CDR1 as SNHLY and CDR2 as FYNNEI. The CDR3: CASSEAPRENQPQHF. The CDR3 DNA reads as TGTGCCAGCAGTGAAGCGCCCAGGGAAAATCAGCCCCAGCATTTT.

The rearrangement joins TRBV30 to TRBJ2-2; D might be TRBD1 (6 bases). The CDR3 contains 13 residues. V lost 5 bases and J 4 bases, leaving 11 bases between the germline ends. CDR1 and CDR2 (germline): GTSNPN, SVGIG (reference sequence). Written as DNA, the CDR3 is TGTGCCTGGGGACAGTCGGGCACCGGGGAGCTGTTTTTT. This sequence encodes CAWGQSGTGELFF.

V and J are TRBV7-9 and TRBJ2-3; D possibly uses TRBD1 or TRBD2 (6 bases each). Trimming stripped 1 base from V and 4 bases from J, with 9 bases between. The CDR3 covers 14 residues. Germline loops: CDR1 SEHNR, CDR2 FQNEAQ (reference sequence). CDR3 sequence: CASSLVGGPDTQYF. The CDR3 DNA is TGTGCCAGCAGCTTAGTGGGGGGCCCAGATACGCAGTATTTT.

This clone came up once. This chain links TRBV19 with TRBJ2-1; D is unresolved. Germline CDR1 and CDR2: LNHDA and SQIVND (reference sequence). CDR3 length equals 12 residues. V was cut by 0 bases and J by 7 bases, with 4 bases left in between. CDR3 sequence reads: CASSIDPNEQFF. The CDR3 DNA sequence: TGTGCCAGTAGTATAGACCCAAATGAGCAGTTCTTC.

This clone was detected only a few times. CDR3 sequence: CASSDRGIYEQYF. Here the CDR3 DNA reads TGTGCCAGCAGCGACAGGGGGATCTACGAGCAGTACTTC. This sequence joins TRBV5-6 and TRBJ2-7; 9 nucleotides match TRBD1. Germline CDR1 SGHDT, CDR2 YYEEEE. Trimming removed 4 bases from V and 3 bases from J; junction bases left unmatched: 2. The CDR3 contains 13 residues.